The sequence of this TCR beta chain was determined in a study of regulatory T cells in long-lasting Graves disease. This CDR3 has 12 residues. Germline V CDR1 and CDR2: LNHDA, SQIVND (reference sequence). V lost 9 bases to trimming and J lost 3 bases, with 11 bases between them. The TCR beta library used iRepertoire HTBI primers with Arm-PCR amplification of CDR3. TCRdb reanalysed the multiplex PCR reads using MiXCR and keeps one entry per CDR3 protein. In the table there are hundreds of thousands of distinct CDR3 sequences, around 15% of which are singletons. This clonotype was detected ten times or more. The antigen is unknown. Time point described: newly diagnosed GD, antithyroid drugs for less than 3 months. PBMCs were the source of the RNA used for TCR sequencing. A volume of 7 to 9 milliliters of peripheral blood was collected in EDTA tubes. Study-level results: With some 2,800 shared public clonotypes, persistent patients exceeded new patients, who shared about a thousand.

This same sample was also part of a study on T cells in Graves' hyperthyroidism and ophthalmopathy.

The sequenced sample was peripheral blood mononuclear cells (PBMCs), obtained at new diagnosis, from a patient treated with antithyroid drugs. The V call is TRBV19, the J call TRBJ1-2, with a possible D match to TRBD1 (5 bases). The receptor's source is a woman in her 30s with Graves disease. CDR3 DNA: TGTGCCAGCAGCGACAGCTACTATGGCTACACCTTC. Translating it yields CASSDSYYGYTF.